The 8 T cell receptor beta chains below come from one sample, sequenced in a study of persistence of HIV-infected CD4 T cells. No antigen has been assigned to these receptors. This was the immunoSEQ version 4 assay in survey mode. Measured with immunoSEQ multiplex PCR; TCRdb has only the in-frame clones, and not every one. Among about 45,000 clones listed, 88% were seen once. This nonspecific control used anti-CD3/anti-CD28 bead stimulation of CD4+ T cells. CD4+ T cells upregulating both CD40 ligand and CD69 were sorted as responding cells. The specimen was CD4+ T cells sorted from PBMCs after approximately 19-hour stimulation, collected from a patient who received antiretroviral therapy. The receptors originated from an adult woman with HIV who was CMV-seropositive.

Relative to its sample, this clone is medium-sized. V usage is TRBV30 and J usage is TRBJ1-1, with a weak D call TRBD1 (6 bases). In germline, CDR1 is GTSNPN, CDR2 SVGIG (reference sequence). The CDR3 loop spans 15 amino acids. With 0 bases removed from V and 7 bases from J, the gap between germline ends came to 18 bases. CDR3 loop: CAWSVWDTRTGEAFF. The CDR3 nucleotides are TGTGCCTGGAGTGTATGGGACACTCGAACGGGTGAAGCTTTCTTT.

The rearrangement uses TRBV19 and TRBJ2-3, with a tentative D call TRBD2 (5 bases). The CDR3 is 15 residues long. Trimming left V 3 bases short and J 1 base short, with 11 bases between. Germline CDR1 and CDR2: LNHDA and SQIVND (reference sequence). CDR3 nucleotides: TGTGCCAGTAGTATGGTCGGGGATCGCACAGATACGCAGTATTTT. It translates to CASSMVGDRTDTQYF.

The J gene is TRBJ1-3, the V gene TRBV19; D is unresolved. V was pared by 7 bases and J by 0 bases, with 13 bases between. The CDR3 runs 15 residues. The V gene's germline CDR1 is LNHDA and CDR2 SQIVND (reference sequence). CDR3 DNA: TGTGCCAGTACCGGAGCAGGCAGCTCTGGAAACACCATATATTTT. This translates into CASTGAGSSGNTIYF.

This chain links TRBV12-3 or TRBV12-4 with TRBJ2-1, with 7 bases fitting TRBD2. V lost 3 bases, J lost 8 bases, and 4 bases stayed unmatched. This CDR3 is 13 amino acids long. CDR3 residues: CASSLRGMDEQFF. DNA of the CDR3: TGTGCCAGCAGTTTGCGGGGGATGGATGAGCAGTTCTTC.

The chain couples TRBV15 to TRBJ2-7; perhaps TRBD1 as D (6 bases). The CDR3 totals 13 residues. The V gene lost 1 base and the J gene lost 3 bases, with 7 bases spanning the gap. CDR1 LNHNV and CDR2 YYDKDF come from the germline V gene (reference sequence). Written as DNA, the CDR3 is TGTGCCACCAGCAGAGTACAGGGCTACGAGCAGTACTTC. Protein sequence: CATSRVQGYEQYF.

The chain couples TRBV19 to TRBJ2-5; D gene uncertain. Germline V gives CDR1 LNHDA, CDR2 SQIVND (reference sequence). The CDR3 covers 14 residues. The V end was cut by 5 bases, the J end by 4 bases, with 14 bases between. CDR3 protein: CASSPRQRGETQYF. The CDR3 region has the DNA TGTGCCAGTAGTCCGCGACAACGTGGAGAGACCCAGTACTTC.

This rearrangement joins TRBV5-1 to TRBJ2-7; 8 nucleotides agree with TRBD1. The CDR3 has 12 residues. CDR1 and CDR2 (germline): SGHRS, YFSETQ. V shed 3 bases, J shed 9 bases, and the junction held 5 bases outside the gene matches. Here the CDR3 reads CASSSDRVRQYF. The CDR3 nucleotides read TGCGCCAGCAGCTCGGACAGGGTAAGGCAGTACTTC.

CDR3 amino acids: CASSEGRTEAFF. The CDR3 bases are TGTGCCAGCAGTGAAGGGCGCACTGAAGCTTTCTTT. This sequence joins TRBV25-1 and TRBJ1-1, with D unclear. V was cut by 2 bases and J by 4 bases, with 5 bases left in between. The CDR3 sequence is 12 residues long. Germline V gives CDR1 MGHDK, CDR2 SYGVNS.